These 15 T cell receptor beta chains share one sample of origin, sequenced in a study of blood T cell repertoires in COVID-19. Libraries were prepared by immunoSEQ multiplex PCR; TCRdb keeps only in-frame clonotypes and omits some of them. Of 150,000 or so clones in the sample, around 80% were seen once. Sequenced input: peripheral blood. These receptors originate from a woman older than 75 with active or convalescent COVID-19.

The chain employs TRBV13 and TRBJ2-2; TRBD1 matches 11 bases. V lost 4 bases, J lost 4 bases, and 8 bases stayed unmatched. CDR3 size: 17 residues. Germline-derived CDR1 and CDR2 are PRHDT and FYEKMQ (reference sequence). The CDR3 region has the DNA TGTGCCAGCAGCTCACGGGACAGGGGGTTTCGCACCGGGGAGCTGTTTTTT. This encodes CASSSRDRGFRTGELFF.

This chain joins TRBV5-1 and TRBJ2-1; D might be TRBD1 (6 bases). This CDR3 has 14 residues. V lost 6 bases and J 7 bases, leaving 17 bases between the germline ends. Germline-derived CDR1 and CDR2 are SGHRS and YFSETQ. CDR3 region: CASTGTGSRNEQFF. DNA for the CDR3: TGCGCCAGCACCGGAACAGGGTCTCGGAATGAGCAGTTCTTC.

The rearrangement links TRBV28 to TRBJ2-5; the D gene is possibly TRBD1 (5 bases). Trimming removed 0 bases at V and 7 bases at J, with 12 bases between. The CDR3 contains 14 residues. Germline CDR1 MDHEN, CDR2 SYDVKM. CDR3 sequence reads: CASSLWTDTATQYF. In DNA, the CDR3 is TGTGCCAGCAGTTTATGGACAGACACCGCGACCCAGTACTTC.

Points on this clone: Its ends do not fully match the called genes, so a read error is possible. In DNA, the CDR3 is TGTGCCAGCATGGAGACAGGCGCTGGTGGCCCCCAACAGACCCAGTACTTC. Translation gives CASMETGAGGPQQTQYF. The rearrangement uses TRBV2 and TRBJ2-5, with D maybe TRBD1 (6 bases). The CDR3 runs 17 residues. Germline assignment: CDR1 SNHLY and CDR2 FYNNEI.

In this sample, this clone turned up a few times. The gene calls are TRBV3-1 (or the pseudogene TRBV3-2) and TRBJ2-7; D is unresolved. The CDR3 covers 13 residues. The germline gives CDR1 LGHDT, CDR2 YNNKEL (reference sequence). V shed 1 base and J shed 6 bases, with 10 bases lying between them. The CDR3 sequence is CASSQVRWSEQYF. The CDR3 DNA is TGTGCCAGCAGCCAAGTCCGGTGGAGCGAGCAGTACTTC.

There are a few counts of this clone. The gene calls are TRBV27 and TRBJ1-2; D is unresolved. Deletions cut 6 bases from V and 4 bases from J, with 6 bases between. CDR3 length: 11 amino acids. Germline V lookup: CDR1 MNHEY, CDR2 SMNVEV (reference sequence). In DNA form, the CDR3 reads TGTGCCAGCAGGGCTTTCTATGGCTACACCTTC. Its translation: CASRAFYGYTF.

This clone came up many times. The V and J genes are TRBV7-8 and TRBJ2-1; D possibly corresponds to TRBD2 (5 bases). CDR1 is SGHVS and CDR2 is FQNEAQ in the germline V gene. The CDR3 covers 15 residues. V shed 1 base and J shed 4 bases, with 11 bases lying between them. CDR3: CASSLVPGKYNEQFF. CDR3 bases: TGTGCCAGCAGCTTAGTTCCGGGAAAATACAATGAGCAGTTCTTC.

The chain has TRBV20-1 and TRBJ1-1; D not certain. This CDR3 is 10 amino acids long. The V end lost 3 bases, the J end lost 5 bases, and 4 bases lay between the germline ends. Germline CDR1 reads DFQATT; CDR2 reads SNEGSKA (reference sequence). Here the CDR3 reads CSASVTEAFF. The CDR3 nucleotides read TGCAGTGCTAGTGTAACTGAAGCTTTCTTT.

In regard to this clone: Other DNA sequences of this sample code for an identical CDR3. The V call is TRBV7-9, the J call TRBJ1-2; 7 bases fit TRBD1. V trimming: 3 bases; J trimming: 4 bases; junction bases outside the gene matches: 2. The CDR3 is 13 amino acids. Germline values: CDR1 SEHNR, CDR2 FQNEAQ (reference sequence). The chain's CDR3 is CASSLGDSYGYTF. In nucleotides, the CDR3 is TGTGCCAGCAGCTTGGGGGACAGCTATGGCTACACCTTC. Using reference TRBV7-9 and TRBJ1-2 for the parts outside the CDR3, the full variable domain is DTGVSQNPRHKITKRGQNVTFRCDPISEHNRLYWYRQTLGQGPEFLTYFQNEAQLEKSRLLSDRFSAERPKGSFSTLEIQRTEQGDSAMYLCASSLGDSYGYTFGSGTRLTVV.

The rearrangement joins TRBV2 to TRBJ2-1; 12 bases line up with TRBD2. Germline V gives CDR1 SNHLY, CDR2 FYNNEI. The CDR3 is 16 residues long. Trimming removed 6 bases from V and 6 bases from J; junction bases left unmatched: 9. CDR3 sequence reads: CASSMILAGGSNEQFF. CDR3 DNA: TGTGCCAGCAGCATGATACTAGCGGGGGGCTCCAATGAGCAGTTCTTC.

The chain uses TRBV12-3 or TRBV12-4 and TRBJ2-7, with D perhaps TRBD1 (5 bases). This CDR3 contains 12 residues. Trimming took 5 bases from V and 4 from J, leaving 9 bases between them. The CDR3 bases are TGTGCCAGCAGTAGGGGCCCTTACGAGCAGTACTTC. Its translation: CASSRGPYEQYF.

J is TRBJ2-7 and V is TRBV9, with a possible D match to TRBD2 (5 bases). Trimming cost V 2 bases and J 0 bases, with 9 bases left between them. In germline, CDR1 is SGDLS, CDR2 YYNGEE. The CDR3 has 14 residues. Written as DNA, the CDR3 is TGTGCCAGCAGCGTCGCGGGTTACTCCTACGAGCAGTACTTC. Translated, it gives CASSVAGYSYEQYF.

The chain uses TRBV5-8 and TRBJ1-5; 11 bases agree with TRBD1. The CDR3 has 17 residues. CDR1 SGHTS and CDR2 YDEGEE come from the germline V gene. V was pared by 1 base and J by 5 bases, with 8 bases of the junction left unmatched. This CDR3 is CASSLSGTGGFDQPQHF. In nucleotides, the CDR3 is TGTGCCAGCAGCTTGTCCGGGACAGGGGGGTTCGATCAGCCCCAGCATTTT.

The V gene is TRBV5-1, the J gene TRBJ2-7, with TRBD2 matching 15 bases. V gave up 4 bases and J gave up 3 bases; unmatched junction bases: 8. Germline V gives CDR1 SGHRS, CDR2 YFSETQ. The CDR3 is made up of 17 amino acids. The CDR3 here is CASSTGTSGGLFYEQYF. The CDR3 region has the DNA TGCGCCAGCAGCACGGGGACTAGCGGGGGGCTTTTCTACGAGCAGTACTTC.

This sequence joins TRBV20-1 and TRBJ1-2; TRBD1 might be the D (5 bases). Per germline, CDR1 DFQATT and CDR2 SNEGSKA (reference sequence). The germline V and J ends were trimmed by 3 bases and 6 bases, with 26 bases remaining between them. The CDR3 extends over 17 amino acids. In DNA, the CDR3 is TGCAGTGCTAGTAAAAATTCAGGGTTGGGGCATATGGATGGCTACACCTTC. Its protein is CSASKNSGLGHMDGYTF.